The 16 T cell receptor beta chains in this list originate from one sample, sequenced in a study of blood T cell repertoires in COVID-19. Here immunoSEQ multiplex PCR was the method, and the copy in TCRdb shows in-frame clones only, minus some. The sample contains roughly 150,000 clones, roughly 88% of which appear only once. Sequenced material: peripheral blood. The receptors stem from a woman aged 45-60 years in a cohort sampled during active or convalescent COVID-19.

The chain is built from TRBV18 and TRBJ1-1; no clear D gene. The V and J ends lost 0 bases and 1 base respectively, with 9 bases between them. The CDR3 covers 15 residues. Germline V gene data show CDR1 as KGHSH and CDR2 as LQKENI. Written as DNA, the CDR3 is TGTGCCAGCTCACCACCCGACACATGGAACACTGAAGCTTTCTTT. It specifies CASSPPDTWNTEAFF.

About this clone: Other DNA sequences in the same sample also yield this CDR3. V is TRBV7-2 and J is TRBJ2-5; 7 nucleotides agree with TRBD1. Germline lookup yields CDR1 SGHTA and CDR2 FQGNSA. The CDR3 totals 13 residues. V trimming: 2 bases; J trimming: 4 bases; junction bases outside the gene matches: 1. CDR3 bases: TGTGCCAGCAGCTTACGACAGGGAGAGACCCAGTACTTC. Amino acids: CASSLRQGETQYF.

The chain joins TRBV10-2 to TRBJ2-7, with D perhaps TRBD2 (6 bases). Trimming took 4 bases from V and 9 from J, leaving 19 bases between them. CDR1 is WSHSY and CDR2 is SAAADI in the germline V gene. CDR3 length equals 14 residues. The CDR3 region has the DNA TGCGCCAGCAGTGCTGGAGGGTTTTTGAGCGGGCAGTACTTC. Residues: CASSAGGFLSGQYF.

The chain has TRBV6-1 and TRBJ1-1, with 7 bases that match TRBD1. This CDR3 spans 15 amino acids. The V gene's germline CDR1 is MNHNS and CDR2 SASEGT. V dropped 0 bases and J dropped 4; count of bases not matched to a gene: 5. CDR3 in DNA: TGTGCCAGCAGTGAAGCAGGATCAGGGGGCACTGAAGCTTTCTTT. This codes for CASSEAGSGGTEAFF.

The chain's CDR3 is CASSPVRGNTGELFF. As DNA, the CDR3 is TGTGCCAGCAGCCCCGTCAGAGGGAACACCGGGGAGCTGTTTTTT. The chain is built from TRBV6-6 and TRBJ2-2; D unclear. The CDR3 loop spans 15 amino acids. Germline CDR1 reads MNHNY; CDR2 reads SVGAGI (reference sequence). Trimming took 6 bases from V and 1 from J, leaving 12 bases between them.

In nucleotides, the CDR3 is TGTGCCAGCAGTCACCGCGGGGCGGGTCCCTACCAAGAGACCCAGTACTTC. Amino acid sequence: CASSHRGAGPYQETQYF. The chain joins TRBV5-6 to TRBJ2-5; D is perhaps TRBD2 (6 bases). V shed 5 bases and J shed 0 bases, with 20 bases lying between them. CDR3 length equals 17 residues. Germline V gene data show CDR1 as SGHDT and CDR2 as YYEEEE. The full variable domain, in which reference TRBV5-6 and TRBJ2-5 provide the parts outside the CDR3, is DAGVTQSPTHLIKTRGQQVTLRCSPKSGHDTVSWYQQALGQGPQFIFQYYEEEERQRGNFPDRFSGHQFPNYSSELNVNALLLGDSALYLCASSHRGAGPYQETQYFGPGTRLLVL.

Here the CDR3 reads CASSARTAPDTQYF. The CDR3 DNA reads as TGTGCCAGCAGCGCTAGGACAGCCCCAGATACGCAGTATTTT. V usage is TRBV9 and J usage is TRBJ2-3, with D possibly matching TRBD1 (6 bases). Trimming shortened V by 3 bases and J by 4 bases, and 12 bases separated the two germline ends. Germline CDR1 is SGDLS and CDR2 is YYNGEE. This CDR3 has 14 amino acids.

The chain has TRBV7-9 and TRBJ2-1; TRBD1 matches 9 bases. The ends lost 5 bases at V and 8 bases at J; junction bases unmatched: 13. Per the germline V gene, CDR1 is SEHNR and CDR2 is FQNEAQ (reference sequence). The CDR3 length is 16 residues. CDR3 in amino acids: CASSPFTGGRVYEQFF. CDR3 DNA: TGTGCCAGCAGCCCATTTACAGGGGGCAGGGTATATGAGCAGTTCTTC.

The chain has TRBV5-1 and TRBJ2-4, with a weak D call TRBD2 (5 bases). V lost 4 bases and J lost 0, with 8 bases in between. Germline V gene data show CDR1 as SGHRS and CDR2 as YFSETQ. There are 14 residues in the CDR3. CDR3 amino acids: CASSTSGAKNIQYF. In nucleotides, the CDR3 is TGCGCCAGCAGCACAAGCGGAGCCAAAAACATTCAGTACTTC.

J is TRBJ2-1 and V is TRBV9, with TRBD2 matching 8 bases. Looked up from germline, CDR1 is SGDLS and CDR2 is YYNGEE. The CDR3 is made up of 16 amino acids. Trimming removed 2 bases from V and 2 bases from J; junction bases left unmatched: 6. CDR3 nucleotide sequence: TGTGCCAGCAGCGTGAGCGGGGGAGATGCCTACAATGAGCAGTTCTTC. This gives the protein CASSVSGGDAYNEQFF.

The gene calls are TRBV18 and TRBJ2-5; weak D call: TRBD1 (5 bases). V was shortened by 6 bases and J by 2 bases, with 10 bases between the two germline ends. The CDR3 totals 13 residues. Germline lookup yields CDR1 KGHSH and CDR2 LQKENI. The DNA for the CDR3 is TGTGCCAGCTCCCCAGGACATCAAGAGACCCAGTACTTC. It is translated as CASSPGHQETQYF.

V gene TRBV18 combines with J gene TRBJ2-2, with TRBD1 matching 9 bases. J gave up 6 bases and V 1 base, and 9 bases lay outside the gene matches. Germline CDR1 KGHSH, CDR2 LQKENI. This CDR3 comprises 17 residues. The CDR3 DNA is TGTGCCAGCTCACCACGATCCGGGACAGGGTCGCCCGGGGAGCTGTTTTTT. Its protein product is CASSPRSGTGSPGELFF.

The chain carries TRBV19 and TRBJ1-3; 8 nucleotides agree with TRBD1. The CDR3 sequence is 15 residues long. CDR1 is LNHDA, CDR2 SQIVND, per germline (reference sequence). The V and J ends lost 4 bases and 2 bases, in that order; junction bases with no gene match: 4. CDR3 DNA sequence: TGTGCCAGTAGTACCCAGGGGGCCCCTGGAAACACCATATATTTT. This sequence encodes CASSTQGAPGNTIYF.

The rearrangement uses TRBV7-2 and TRBJ2-2, with TRBD2 identical over 11 bases. The germline V gene has CDR1 SGHTA and CDR2 FQGNSA. CDR3 length equals 17 residues. The junction had 7 bases not matched to a gene; V was cut back by 2 bases and J by 5 bases. The CDR3 DNA follows: TGTGCCAGCAGCTTATTAGGGGCTAGCGGGGGGACCGGGGAGCTGTTTTTT. Protein product: CASSLLGASGGTGELFF.

In its sample, this clone was seen a few times. The rearrangement joins TRBV6-5 to TRBJ1-5; 8 bases are a match to TRBD1. Germline assignment: CDR1 MNHEY and CDR2 SVGAGI. J gave up 3 bases and V 5 bases, and 6 bases lay outside the gene matches. This CDR3 region has 15 residues. CDR3 nucleotides: TGTGCCAGCAGTCTCGAGACAGGGGTCAATCAGCCCCAGCATTTT. This translates into CASSLETGVNQPQHF.

This chain links TRBV6-2 or TRBV6-3 with TRBJ2-7; D gene uncertain. CDR1 and CDR2 from the germline V gene are MNHEY and SVGEGT. Trimming cost V 0 bases and J 0 bases, with 12 bases left between them. The CDR3 covers 16 residues. For the CDR3, the DNA is TGTGCCAGCAGTTACTCGTTAGACTGGAGCTCCTACGAGCAGTACTTC. This sequence encodes CASSYSLDWSSYEQYF.